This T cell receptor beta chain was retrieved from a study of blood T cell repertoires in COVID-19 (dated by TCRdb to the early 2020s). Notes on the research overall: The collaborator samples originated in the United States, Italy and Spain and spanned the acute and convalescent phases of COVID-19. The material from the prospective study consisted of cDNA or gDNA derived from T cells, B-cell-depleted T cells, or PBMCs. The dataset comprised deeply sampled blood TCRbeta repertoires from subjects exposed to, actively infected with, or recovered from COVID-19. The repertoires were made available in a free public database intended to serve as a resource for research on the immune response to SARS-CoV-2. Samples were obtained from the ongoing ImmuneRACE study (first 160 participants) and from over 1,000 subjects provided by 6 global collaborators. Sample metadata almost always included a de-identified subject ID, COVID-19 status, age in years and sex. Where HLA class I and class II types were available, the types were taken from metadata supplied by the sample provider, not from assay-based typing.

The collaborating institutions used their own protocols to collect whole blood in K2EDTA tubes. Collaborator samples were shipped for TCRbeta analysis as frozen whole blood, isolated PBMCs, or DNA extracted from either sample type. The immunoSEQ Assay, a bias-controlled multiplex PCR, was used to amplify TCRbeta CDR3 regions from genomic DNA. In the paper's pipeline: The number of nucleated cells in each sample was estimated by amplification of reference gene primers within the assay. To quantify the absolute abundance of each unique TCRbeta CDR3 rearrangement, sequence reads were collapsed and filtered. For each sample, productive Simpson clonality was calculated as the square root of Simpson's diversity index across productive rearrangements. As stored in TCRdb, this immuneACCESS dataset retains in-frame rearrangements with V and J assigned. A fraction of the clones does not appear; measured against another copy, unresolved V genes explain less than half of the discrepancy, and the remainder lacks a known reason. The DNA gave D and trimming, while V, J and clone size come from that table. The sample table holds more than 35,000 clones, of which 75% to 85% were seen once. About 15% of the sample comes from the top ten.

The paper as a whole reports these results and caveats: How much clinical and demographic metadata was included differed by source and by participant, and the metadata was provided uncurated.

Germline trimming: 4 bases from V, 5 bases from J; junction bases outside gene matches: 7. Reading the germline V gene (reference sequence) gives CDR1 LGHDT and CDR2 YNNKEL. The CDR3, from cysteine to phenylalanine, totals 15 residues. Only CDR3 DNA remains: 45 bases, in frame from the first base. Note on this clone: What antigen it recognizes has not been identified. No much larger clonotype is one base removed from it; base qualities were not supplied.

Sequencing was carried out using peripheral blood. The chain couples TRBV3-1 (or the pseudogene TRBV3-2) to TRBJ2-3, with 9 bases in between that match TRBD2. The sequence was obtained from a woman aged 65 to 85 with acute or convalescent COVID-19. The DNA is TGTGCCAGCAGCCGTAGCGGGAGCGCGGGAGATACGCAGTATTTT. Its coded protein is CASSRSGSAGDTQYF.